Listed below are T cell receptor beta chains from one sample, sequenced in a study of CD8+ T cells in alopecia areata. Sequencing was performed with immunoSEQ multiplex PCR; in TCRdb, only in-frame clones are kept and a portion is missing. The data contain about 140,000 clones, 82% of them seen just once; the ten biggest clones take up 20% to 25%. The sequences come from CD8+ T cells sorted from blood, collected at week 4, from a patient treated with tofacitinib. The receptor source for this set is a human donor with alopecia areata. The CDR3 runs from the conserved cysteine through the conserved F or W. D genes are given only for firm matches. Size values are once, few and many counts, or a class for expanded clones, and some rows have none.

>TRBD2|TRBJ2-5|-|TRBV9
CASSVEGLAGEETQYF
TGTGCCAGCAGCGTAGAGGGACTAGCGGGGGAAGAGACCCAGTACTTC
>TRBD2|TRBJ2-3|-|TRBV7-8
CATSDERGVTDTQYF
TGTGCCACTAGCGACGAGCGGGGGGTCACAGATACGCAGTATTTT
>TRBD1|TRBJ2-7|-|TRBV5-1
CASSPGDRPLSYEQYF
TGCGCCAGCAGCCCTGGGGACAGGCCCCTCTCCTACGAGCAGTACTTC
>-|TRBJ2-7|-|TRBV4-2
CASLPGSRALGEQYF
TGTGCCAGCCTCCCCGGGTCTAGAGCTTTGGGCGAGCAGTACTTC
>-|TRBJ2-3|few|TRBV14
CASSLRLTDTQYF
TGTGCCAGCAGCCTGCGACTAACAGATACGCAGTATTTT
>TRBD2|TRBJ2-7|-|TRBV4-1
CASSQTSGAYEQYF
TGCGCCAGCAGCCAAACTAGCGGGGCGTACGAGCAGTACTTC
>TRBD2|TRBJ2-3|-|TRBV29-1
CSVGLAGGRDTQYF
TGCAGCGTTGGACTAGCGGGGGGTCGGGATACGCAGTATTTT
>-|TRBJ2-7|-|TRBV7-7
CASSAHPFGEQYF
TGTGCTAGCAGCGCGCACCCGTTCGGCGAGCAGTACTTC
>-|TRBJ2-1|few|TRBV29-1
CSVEGDSRSYNEQFF
TGCAGCGTTGAAGGAGACAGTCGCTCCTACAATGAGCAGTTCTTC
>-|TRBJ1-6|-|TRBV7-9
CASSPDRYNSPLHF
TGTGCCAGCAGCCCCGACAGATATAATTCACCCCTCCACTTT
>-|TRBJ2-5|-|TRBV2
CASSEALGETQYF
TGTGCCAGCAGTGAAGCGCTCGGAGAGACCCAGTACTTC
>-|TRBJ2-1|-|TRBV7-6
CASITPGVGEQFF
TGTGCCAGCATTACGCCCGGGGTTGGTGAGCAGTTCTTC
>-|TRBJ2-7|-|TRBV2
CASKDSLTYEQYF
TGTGCCAGCAAGGACAGCCTCACCTACGAGCAGTACTTC
>TRBD1|TRBJ1-4|-|TRBV4-3
CASSQDEKWTGVNEKLFF
TGCGCCAGCAGCCAAGATGAGAAGTGGACAGGGGTGAATGAAAAACTGTTTTTT
>-|TRBJ2-7|-|TRBV7-2
CASSFGTGSYGEYF
-
>-|TRBJ2-7|-|TRBV27
CASSFTGAGAYEQYF
TGTGCCAGCAGTTTCACCGGGGCCGGGGCCTACGAGCAGTACTTC
>-|TRBJ2-7|-|TRBV11-2
CASSPKGGAEQYF
TGTGCCAGCAGCCCAAAGGGCGGGGCCGAGCAGTACTTC
>-|TRBJ2-1|once|TRBV11-2
CASSYQQRSRVGYNEQFF
TGTGCCAGCAGCTATCAACAAAGGAGCAGGGTGGGGTACAATGAGCAGTTCTTC
>-|TRBJ1-1|-|TRBV2
CASSEAAGWAEAFF
TGTGCCAGCAGTGAAGCAGCCGGATGGGCTGAAGCTTTCTTT
>-|TRBJ2-5|once|TRBV7-9
CASSPPHPVVETQYF
TGTGCCAGCAGCCCACCCCATCCCGTCGTAGAGACCCAGTACTTC
>-|TRBJ2-1|-|TRBV7-2
CASSLHQKNEQFF
TGTGCCAGCAGCCTACACCAGAAGAATGAGCAGTTCTTC
>-|TRBJ2-7|once|TRBV6-1
CASSEFSREQYF
TGTGCCAGCAGTGAATTCAGTCGCGAGCAGTACTTC
>-|TRBJ2-2|few|TRBV4-3
CASSRELPGVPGELFF
TGCGCCAGCAGCCGGGAACTCCCTGGGGTCCCCGGGGAGCTGTTTTTT
>-|TRBJ2-5|-|TRBV7-9
CASSLVRGFIQETQYF
TGTGCCAGCAGCTTAGTGAGGGGGTTTATTCAAGAGACCCAGTACTTC
>-|TRBJ2-2|-|TRBV27
CASSAGTVVGGTGELFF
TGTGCCAGCAGTGCCGGGACGGTGGTCGGGGGCACCGGGGAGCTGTTTTTT
>-|TRBJ1-1|-|TRBV5-1
CASSSTEGPEAFF
TGCGCCAGCAGCTCAACCGAAGGTCCTGAAGCTTTCTTT
>-|TRBJ2-7|-|TRBV9
CASSANQQGWGYEQYF
TGTGCCAGCAGCGCCAATCAACAGGGATGGGGATACGAGCAGTACTTC
>TRBD1|TRBJ1-5|few|TRBV7-8
CASSYGLGTGHNQPQHF
TGTGCCAGCAGCTACGGCTTAGGGACAGGTCACAATCAGCCCCAGCATTTT
>-|TRBJ2-7|-|TRBV27
CASSLTGPYEQYF
TGTGCCAGCAGTTTAACGGGTCCCTACGAGCAGTACTTC
>TRBD1|TRBJ2-7|-|TRBV2
CASSEGIGQGGNEQYF
TGTGCCAGCAGTGAAGGCATCGGACAGGGGGGGAACGAGCAGTACTTC